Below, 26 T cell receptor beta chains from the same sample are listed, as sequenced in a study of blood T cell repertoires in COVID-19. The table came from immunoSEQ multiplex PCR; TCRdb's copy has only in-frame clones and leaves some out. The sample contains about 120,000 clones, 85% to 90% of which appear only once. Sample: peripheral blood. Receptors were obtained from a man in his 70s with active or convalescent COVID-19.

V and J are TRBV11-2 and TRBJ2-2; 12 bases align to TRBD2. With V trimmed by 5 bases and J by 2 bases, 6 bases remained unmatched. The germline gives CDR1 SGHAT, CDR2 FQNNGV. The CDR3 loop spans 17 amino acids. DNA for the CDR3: TGTGCCAGCAGCCCCCGACTAGCGGGAGTCAACACCGGGGAGCTGTTTTTT. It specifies CASSPRLAGVNTGELFF.

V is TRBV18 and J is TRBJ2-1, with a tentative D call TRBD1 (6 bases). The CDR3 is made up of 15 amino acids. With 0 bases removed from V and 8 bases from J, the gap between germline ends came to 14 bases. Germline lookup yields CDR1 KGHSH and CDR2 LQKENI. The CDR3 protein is CASSPPGQLIDEQFF. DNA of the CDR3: TGTGCCAGCTCACCACCAGGACAGCTAATCGATGAGCAGTTCTTC.

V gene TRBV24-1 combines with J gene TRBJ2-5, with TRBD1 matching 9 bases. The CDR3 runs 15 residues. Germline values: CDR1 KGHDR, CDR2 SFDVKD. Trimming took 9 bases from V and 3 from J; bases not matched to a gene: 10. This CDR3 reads CATGWTGVGEETQYF. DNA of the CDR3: TGTGCCACCGGTTGGACAGGGGTGGGGGAAGAGACCCAGTACTTC.

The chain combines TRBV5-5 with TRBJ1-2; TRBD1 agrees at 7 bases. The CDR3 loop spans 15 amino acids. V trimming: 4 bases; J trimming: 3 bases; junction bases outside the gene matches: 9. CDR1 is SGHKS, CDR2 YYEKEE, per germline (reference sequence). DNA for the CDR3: TGTGCCAGCAGCGCGGAACCGGGACAGCACTATGGCTACACCTTC. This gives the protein CASSAEPGQHYGYTF.

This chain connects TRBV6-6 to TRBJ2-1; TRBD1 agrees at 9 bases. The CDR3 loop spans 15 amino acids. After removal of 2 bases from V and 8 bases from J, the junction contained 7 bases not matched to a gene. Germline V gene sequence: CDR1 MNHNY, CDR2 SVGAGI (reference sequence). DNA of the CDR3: TGTGCCAGCAGTTACCCCTGGGACAGGGAGGATGAGCAGTTCTTC. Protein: CASSYPWDREDEQFF.

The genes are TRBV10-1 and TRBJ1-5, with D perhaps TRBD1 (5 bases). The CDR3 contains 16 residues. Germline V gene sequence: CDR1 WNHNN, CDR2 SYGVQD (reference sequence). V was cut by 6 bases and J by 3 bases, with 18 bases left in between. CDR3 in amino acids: CASSHPRARPNQPQHF. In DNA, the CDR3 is TGCGCCAGCAGCCACCCCAGGGCCCGACCCAATCAGCCCCAGCATTTT.

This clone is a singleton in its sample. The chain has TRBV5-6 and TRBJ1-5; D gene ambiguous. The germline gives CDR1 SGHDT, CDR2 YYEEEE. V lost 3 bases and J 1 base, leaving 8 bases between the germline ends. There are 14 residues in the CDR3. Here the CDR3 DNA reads TGTGCCAGCAGCTCAGGAAGGAGCAATCAGCCCCAGCATTTT. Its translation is CASSSGRSNQPQHF.

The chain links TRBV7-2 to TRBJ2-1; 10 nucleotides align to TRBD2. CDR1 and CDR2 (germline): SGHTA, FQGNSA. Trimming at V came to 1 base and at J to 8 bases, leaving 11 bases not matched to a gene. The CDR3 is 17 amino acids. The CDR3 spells CASSLVSPGLAIYEQFF. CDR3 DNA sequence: TGTGCCAGCAGCTTAGTAAGCCCGGGACTAGCGATATATGAGCAGTTCTTC.

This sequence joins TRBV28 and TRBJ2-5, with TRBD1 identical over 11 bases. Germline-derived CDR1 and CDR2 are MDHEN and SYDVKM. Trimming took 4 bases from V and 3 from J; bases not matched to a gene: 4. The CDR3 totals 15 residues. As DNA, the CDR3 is TGTGCCAGCAGTTCCCCGGGACAGGGGGAAGAGACCCAGTACTTC. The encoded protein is CASSSPGQGEETQYF.

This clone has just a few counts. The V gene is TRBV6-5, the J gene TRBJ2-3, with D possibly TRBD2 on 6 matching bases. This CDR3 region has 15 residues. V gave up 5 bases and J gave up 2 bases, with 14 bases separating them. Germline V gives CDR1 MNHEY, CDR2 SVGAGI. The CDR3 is CASSLGREPTDTQYF. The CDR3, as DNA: TGTGCCAGCAGTCTCGGACGGGAGCCCACAGATACGCAGTATTTT.

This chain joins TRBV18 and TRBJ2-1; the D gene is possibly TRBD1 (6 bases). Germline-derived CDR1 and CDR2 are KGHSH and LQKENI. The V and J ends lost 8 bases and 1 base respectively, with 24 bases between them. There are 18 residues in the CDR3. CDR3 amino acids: CASRRDTWWPSSYNEQFF. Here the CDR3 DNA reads TGTGCCAGCCGCCGGGACACGTGGTGGCCCTCATCCTACAATGAGCAGTTCTTC.

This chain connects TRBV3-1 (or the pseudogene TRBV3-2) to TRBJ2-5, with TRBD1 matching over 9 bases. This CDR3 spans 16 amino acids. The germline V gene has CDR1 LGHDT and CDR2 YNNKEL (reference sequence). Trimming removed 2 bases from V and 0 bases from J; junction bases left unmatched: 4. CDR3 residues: CASSQRTGVYQETQYF. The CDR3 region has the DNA TGTGCCAGCAGCCAACGGACAGGGGTGTACCAAGAGACCCAGTACTTC.

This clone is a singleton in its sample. The chain's CDR3 is CASSARDTGNSPLHF. The CDR3 DNA sequence: TGTGCCAGCAGTGCCCGGGACACGGGGAATTCACCCCTCCACTTT. The chain carries TRBV27 and TRBJ1-6, with a possible D match to TRBD1 (6 bases). Germline CDR1 and CDR2: MNHEY and SMNVEV (reference sequence). The CDR3 has 15 amino acids. Trimming removed 5 bases at V and 7 bases at J, with 15 bases between.

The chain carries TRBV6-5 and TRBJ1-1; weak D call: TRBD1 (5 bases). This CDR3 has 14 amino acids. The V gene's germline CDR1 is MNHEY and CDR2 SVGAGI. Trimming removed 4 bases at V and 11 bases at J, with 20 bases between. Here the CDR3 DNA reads TGTGCCAGCAGTTCCAACCAGGGAGGGGTGAGGGCTTTCTTT. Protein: CASSSNQGGVRAFF.

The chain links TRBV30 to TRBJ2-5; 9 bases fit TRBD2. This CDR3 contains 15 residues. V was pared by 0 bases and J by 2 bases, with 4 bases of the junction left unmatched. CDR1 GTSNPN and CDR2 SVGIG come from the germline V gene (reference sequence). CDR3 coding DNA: TGTGCCTGGAGTGTGACTAGCGGATTTCAAGAGACCCAGTACTTC. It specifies CAWSVTSGFQETQYF.

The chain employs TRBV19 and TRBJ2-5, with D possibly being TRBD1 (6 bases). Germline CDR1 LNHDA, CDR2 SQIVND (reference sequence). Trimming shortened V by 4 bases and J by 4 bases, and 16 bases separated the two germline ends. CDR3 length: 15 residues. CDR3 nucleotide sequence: TGTGCCAGTAGTAACACAGGGACCTCCTTAGAGACCCAGTACTTC. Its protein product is CASSNTGTSLETQYF.

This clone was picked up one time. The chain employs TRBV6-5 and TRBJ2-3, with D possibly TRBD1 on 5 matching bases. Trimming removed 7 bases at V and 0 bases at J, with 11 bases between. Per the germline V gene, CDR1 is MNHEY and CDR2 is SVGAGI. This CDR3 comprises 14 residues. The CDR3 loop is CASKGMGSTDTQYF. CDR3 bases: TGTGCCAGCAAGGGGATGGGGAGCACAGATACGCAGTATTTT.

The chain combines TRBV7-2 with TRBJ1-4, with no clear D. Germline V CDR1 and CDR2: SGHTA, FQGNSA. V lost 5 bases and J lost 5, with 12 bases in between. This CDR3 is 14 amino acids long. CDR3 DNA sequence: TGTGCCAGCAGCCCCCGGAGAGGGAATGAAAAACTGTTTTTT. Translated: CASSPRRGNEKLFF.

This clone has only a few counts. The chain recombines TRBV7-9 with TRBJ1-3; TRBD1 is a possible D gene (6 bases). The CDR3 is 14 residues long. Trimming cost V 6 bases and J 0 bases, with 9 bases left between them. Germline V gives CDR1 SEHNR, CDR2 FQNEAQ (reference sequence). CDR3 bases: TGTGCCAGCAGACGACAGGACTCTGGAAACACCATATATTTT. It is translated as CASRRQDSGNTIYF. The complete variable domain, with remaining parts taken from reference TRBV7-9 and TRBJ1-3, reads DTGVSQNPRHKITKRGQNVTFRCDPISEHNRLYWYRQTLGQGPEFLTYFQNEAQLEKSRLLSDRFSAERPKGSFSTLEIQRTEQGDSAMYLCASRRQDSGNTIYFGEGSWLTVV.

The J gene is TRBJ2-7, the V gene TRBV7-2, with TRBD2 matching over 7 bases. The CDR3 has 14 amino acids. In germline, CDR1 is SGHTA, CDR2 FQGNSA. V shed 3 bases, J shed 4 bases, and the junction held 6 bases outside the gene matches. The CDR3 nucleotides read TGTGCCAGCAGCTTTAGGCGGGAGAGTTACGAGCAGTACTTC. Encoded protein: CASSFRRESYEQYF. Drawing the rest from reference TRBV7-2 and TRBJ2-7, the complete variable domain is GAGVSQSPSNKVTEKGKDVELRCDPISGHTALYWYRQSLGQGLEFLIYFQGNSAPDKSGLPSDRFSAERTGGSVSTLTIQRTQQEDSAVYLCASSFRRESYEQYFGPGTRLTVT.

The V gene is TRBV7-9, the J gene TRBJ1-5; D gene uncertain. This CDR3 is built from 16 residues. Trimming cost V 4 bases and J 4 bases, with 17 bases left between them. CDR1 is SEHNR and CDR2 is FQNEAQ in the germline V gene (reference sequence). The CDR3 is CASSSEGAVGNQPQHF. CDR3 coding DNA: TGTGCCAGCAGCTCTGAGGGTGCAGTCGGGAATCAGCCCCAGCATTTT.

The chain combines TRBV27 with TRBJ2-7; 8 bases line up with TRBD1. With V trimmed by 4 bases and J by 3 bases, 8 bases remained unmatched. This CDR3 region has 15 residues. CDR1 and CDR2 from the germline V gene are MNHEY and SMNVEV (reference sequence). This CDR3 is CASSSGGLGLYEQYF. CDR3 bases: TGTGCCAGCAGTTCAGGGGGCTTGGGTCTCTACGAGCAGTACTTC.

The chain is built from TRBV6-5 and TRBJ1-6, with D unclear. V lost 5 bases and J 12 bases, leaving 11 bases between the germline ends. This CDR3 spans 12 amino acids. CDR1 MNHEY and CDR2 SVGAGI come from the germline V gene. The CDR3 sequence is CASSPPGRPLHF. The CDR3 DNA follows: TGTGCCAGCAGTCCCCCTGGGCGACCCCTCCACTTT.

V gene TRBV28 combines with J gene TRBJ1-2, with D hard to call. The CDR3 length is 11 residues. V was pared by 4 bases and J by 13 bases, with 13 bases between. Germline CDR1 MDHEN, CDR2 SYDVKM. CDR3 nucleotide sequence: TGTGCCAGCAGTTCCCCCGGGTCCTTCACCTTC. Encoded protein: CASSSPGSFTF.

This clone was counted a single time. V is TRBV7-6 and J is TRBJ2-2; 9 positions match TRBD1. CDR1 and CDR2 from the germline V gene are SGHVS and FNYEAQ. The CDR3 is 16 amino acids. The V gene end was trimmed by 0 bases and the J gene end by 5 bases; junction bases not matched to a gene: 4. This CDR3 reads CASSLAGTGSTGELFF. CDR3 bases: TGTGCCAGCAGCTTAGCGGGGACAGGGTCGACCGGGGAGCTGTTTTTT.

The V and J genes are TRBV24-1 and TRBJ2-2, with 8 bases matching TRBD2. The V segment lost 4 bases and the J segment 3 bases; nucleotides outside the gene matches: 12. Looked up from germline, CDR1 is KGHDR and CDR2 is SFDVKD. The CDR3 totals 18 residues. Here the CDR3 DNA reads TGTGCCACCAGTGAGCAGGGTAGCGGGATAGGGTACACCGGGGAGCTGTTTTTT. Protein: CATSEQGSGIGYTGELFF.